A single sample is the source of the 16 T cell receptor beta chains below, sequenced in a study of T cells in Graves' hyperthyroidism and ophthalmopathy. Regions amplified from RNA transcripts were the TCR beta CDR3 regions. First-round RT-PCR of the TCR CDR3 relied on the HTBI primer set. One entry per CDR3 protein results from TCRdb running MiXCR on the multiplex PCR reads. The table shows fewer than 800,000 distinct CDR3 sequences, with about a sixth occurring only once. The sample consisted of blood. The source of these receptors is a man aged 18 to 30 with Graves' hyperthyroidism.

The V gene is TRBV19, the J gene TRBJ1-4; a possible D gene is TRBD1 (6 bases). Germline-derived CDR1 and CDR2 are LNHDA and SQIVND (reference sequence). This CDR3 region has 14 residues. Trimming cost V 5 bases and J 8 bases, with 15 bases left between them. For the CDR3, the DNA is TGTGCCAGTAGTGGACAGAACGGAGGCGAAAAACTGTTTTTT. Amino acid sequence: CASSGQNGGEKLFF. The whole variable domain, filled in from reference TRBV19 and TRBJ1-4, reads DGGITQSPKYLFRKEGQNVTLSCEQNLNHDAMYWYRQDPGQGLRLIYYSQIVNDFQKGDIAEGYSVSREKKESFPLTVTSAQKNPTAFYLCASSGQNGGEKLFFGSGTQLSVL.

The V gene is TRBV20-1, the J gene TRBJ2-3; no reliable D call. This CDR3 region has 12 residues. Deletions cut 3 bases from V and 2 bases from J, with 6 bases between. The germline gives CDR1 DFQATT, CDR2 SNEGSKA (reference sequence). The CDR3 sequence is CSARYSTDTQYF. CDR3 sequence (DNA): TGCAGTGCTAGGTACTCCACAGATACGCAGTATTTT.

This clonotype was seen more than once but under ten times. The chain links TRBV2 to TRBJ1-4; D uncertain. Trimming removed 6 bases at V and 0 bases at J, with 8 bases between. The CDR3 is 14 residues long. Germline V gene sequence: CDR1 SNHLY, CDR2 FYNNEI. The DNA of the CDR3 is TGTGCCAGCAGGCGAGGCGCAACTAATGAAAAACTGTTTTTT. Translation gives CASRRGATNEKLFF.

This clonotype was seen ten or more times. The chain carries TRBV30 and TRBJ2-7; 11 bases are a match to TRBD2. CDR3 length equals 17 residues. Germline V CDR1 and CDR2: GTSNPN, SVGIG (reference sequence). The V and J ends lost 3 bases and 2 bases, in that order; junction bases with no gene match: 12. Written as DNA, the CDR3 is TGTGCCTGGAGCAACCCCAGTAGCGGGAGGGACCCCTACGAGCAGTACTTC. Amino acids: CAWSNPSSGRDPYEQYF.

The chain employs TRBV15 and TRBJ2-7; 10 positions agree with TRBD2. With V trimmed by 2 bases and J by 6 bases, 10 bases remained unmatched. This CDR3 has 16 residues. The V gene's germline CDR1 is LNHNV and CDR2 YYDKDF (reference sequence). The CDR3 region is CATSRLAGVPSLEQYF. For the CDR3, the DNA is TGTGCCACCAGCAGACTAGCGGGAGTCCCCTCTCTCGAGCAGTACTTC.

This clonotype has just a few counts. The V and J genes are TRBV10-3 and TRBJ2-7; D perhaps matches TRBD1 (6 bases). In germline, CDR1 is ENHRY, CDR2 SYGVKD. V was clipped by 6 bases and J by 2 bases, with 14 bases between them. The CDR3 has 14 amino acids. The CDR3 spells CAIRDRQAPYEQYF. The CDR3 DNA sequence: TGTGCCATCAGGGATCGACAGGCTCCCTACGAGCAGTACTTC.

This clonotype was counted a few times. The genes are TRBV5-4 and TRBJ2-1; the match to TRBD1 covers 7 bases. Per the germline V gene, CDR1 is SGHNT and CDR2 is YYREEE (reference sequence). The CDR3 consists of 15 residues. J lost 10 bases, V lost 3 bases, and 13 bases had no gene match. This chain's CDR3 is CASSSTGTAIPEQFF. CDR3 sequence (DNA): TGTGCCAGCAGCTCGACAGGGACAGCCATTCCCGAGCAGTTCTTC.

The rearrangement uses TRBV28 and TRBJ2-3; TRBD1 is a possible D gene (6 bases). The length of the CDR3 is 13 residues. In germline, CDR1 is MDHEN, CDR2 SYDVKM. V was clipped by 8 bases and J by 2 bases, with 11 bases between them. The CDR3 protein is CASDGGVTDTQYF. The CDR3 nucleotides are TGTGCCAGCGATGGGGGCGTCACAGATACGCAGTATTTT. Full variable domain (rest looked up from reference TRBV28 and TRBJ2-3): DVKVTQSSRYLVKRTGEKVFLECVQDMDHENMFWYRQDPGLGLRLIYFSYDVKMKEKGDIPEGYSVSREKKERFSLILESASTNQTSMYLCASDGGVTDTQYFGPGTRLTVL.

This clonotype has ten or more counts. This sequence joins TRBV12-3 or TRBV12-4 and TRBJ2-1; TRBD2 agrees at 14 bases. CDR3 length equals 17 residues. Unmatched junction bases numbered 12, after V lost 7 bases and J lost 7 bases. This CDR3 reads CASTYPGLAGAVNEQFF. In DNA, the CDR3 is TGTGCCAGCACCTATCCGGGACTAGCGGGAGCAGTTAATGAGCAGTTCTTC.

In this sample, this clonotype turned up many times. The rearrangement uses TRBV20-1 and TRBJ2-3, with D possibly matching TRBD2 (6 bases). Between the trimmed V and J ends, which lost 0 bases and 4 bases, there was a span of 11 bases. The CDR3 has 14 residues. Germline CDR1 is DFQATT and CDR2 is SNEGSKA (reference sequence). CDR3: CSARDLTRADTQYF. The CDR3 bases are TGCAGTGCTAGAGATTTGACTAGGGCAGATACGCAGTATTTT.

The chain carries TRBV9 and TRBJ2-3; D not resolved. Germline V gene lookup returns CDR1 SGDLS and CDR2 YYNGEE. V was shortened by 4 bases and J by 2 bases, with 14 bases between the two germline ends. This CDR3 is 15 amino acids long. In DNA, the CDR3 is TGTGCCAGCAGCCCAACCGGGTATATCACAGATACGCAGTATTTT. This sequence encodes CASSPTGYITDTQYF.

A few counts support this clonotype. This sequence joins TRBV19 and TRBJ2-5, with D possibly TRBD2 on 5 matching bases. This CDR3 is built from 14 residues. Per germline, CDR1 LNHDA and CDR2 SQIVND (reference sequence). Trimming stripped 5 bases from V and 5 bases from J, with 15 bases between. The CDR3, as DNA: TGTGCCAGTAGTGGCTCCTTGGGAGAGGAGACCCAGTACTTC. Encoded protein: CASSGSLGEETQYF.

This chain uses TRBV18 with TRBJ2-1; 10 nucleotides line up with TRBD1. J gave up 9 bases and V 0 bases, and 5 bases lay outside the gene matches. Germline-derived CDR1 and CDR2 are KGHSH and LQKENI. The CDR3 sequence is 15 residues long. The CDR3 loop reads CASSPPGTGAFEQFF. The CDR3 nucleotides are TGTGCCAGCTCACCACCCGGGACAGGGGCGTTTGAGCAGTTCTTC.

This clonotype turned up a few times. The chain links TRBV9 to TRBJ1-2; 10 bases line up with TRBD1. The V gene end was trimmed by 0 bases and the J gene end by 4 bases; junction bases not matched to a gene: 6. The CDR3 runs to 16 residues. Germline CDR1 SGDLS, CDR2 YYNGEE. CDR3 nucleotide sequence: TGTGCCAGCAGCGTAGAGACAGGGGGCGCTGGCTATGGCTACACCTTC. Protein: CASSVETGGAGYGYTF.

This clonotype was detected many times. The rearrangement uses TRBV20-1 and TRBJ2-5; D not certain. There are 12 residues in the CDR3. V dropped 3 bases and J dropped 2 bases, with 7 bases sitting between them. Germline-derived CDR1 and CDR2 are DFQATT and SNEGSKA (reference sequence). As DNA, the CDR3 is TGCAGTGCTAGCTTCCTACAAGAGACCCAGTACTTC. It encodes CSASFLQETQYF.

In its sample, this clonotype was seen many times. CDR3: CASSLDFYWEQFF. CDR3 nucleotides: TGTGCCAGCAGCTTAGATTTCTACTGGGAGCAGTTCTTC. The chain combines TRBV11-2 with TRBJ2-1; D is unresolved. This CDR3 is built from 13 residues. Germline V lookup: CDR1 SGHAT, CDR2 FQNNGV. Trimming left V 0 bases short and J 10 bases short, with 10 bases between.